A single T cell receptor beta chain is shown here with its context. Its antigen is unidentified. These data come from a study of tumor-infiltrating lymphocytes in localized non-small cell lung cancer. Produced via immunoSEQ multiplex PCR; TCRdb's table is partial and in-frame only. The data contain 15,000 to 20,000 clones, about three quarters of them seen just once; the ten biggest clones take up around 5%. V was pared by 5 bases and J by 6 bases, with 10 bases between. Germline V gene data show CDR1 as LNHDA and CDR2 as SQIVND (reference sequence). This CDR3 comprises 12 residues. General study points: No T-cell fraction difference was seen between IM1 and IM2 tumors. Only some patients had TCR sequencing, depending on available tissue.

Sequences were obtained from lung tumor tissue. This receptor was taken from a human donor with non-small cell lung cancer. The V and J genes are TRBV19 and TRBJ1-1, with unresolved D. The CDR3 spells CASSYVRAEAFF. As DNA, the CDR3 is TGTGCCAGTAGTTACGTGAGAGCTGAAGCTTTCTTT.